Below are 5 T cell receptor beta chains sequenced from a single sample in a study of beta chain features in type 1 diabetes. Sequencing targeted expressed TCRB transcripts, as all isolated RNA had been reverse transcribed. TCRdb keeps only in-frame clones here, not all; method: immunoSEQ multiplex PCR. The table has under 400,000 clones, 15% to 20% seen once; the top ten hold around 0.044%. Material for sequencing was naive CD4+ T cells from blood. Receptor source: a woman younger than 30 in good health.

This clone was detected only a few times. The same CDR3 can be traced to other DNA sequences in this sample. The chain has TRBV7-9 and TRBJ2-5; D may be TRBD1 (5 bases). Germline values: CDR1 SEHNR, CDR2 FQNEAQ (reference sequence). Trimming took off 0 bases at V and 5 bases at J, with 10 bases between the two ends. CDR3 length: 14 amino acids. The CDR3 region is CASSLAQGGETQYF. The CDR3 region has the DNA TGTGCCAGCAGCTTAGCTCAGGGTGGCGAGACCCAGTACTTC.

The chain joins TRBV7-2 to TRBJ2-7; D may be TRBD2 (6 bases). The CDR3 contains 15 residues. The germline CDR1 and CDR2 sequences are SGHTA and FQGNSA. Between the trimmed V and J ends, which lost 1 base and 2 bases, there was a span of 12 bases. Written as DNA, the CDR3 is TGTGCCAGCAGCTTAGGCCTAGCGCAGACCTACGAGCAGTACTTC. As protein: CASSLGLAQTYEQYF.

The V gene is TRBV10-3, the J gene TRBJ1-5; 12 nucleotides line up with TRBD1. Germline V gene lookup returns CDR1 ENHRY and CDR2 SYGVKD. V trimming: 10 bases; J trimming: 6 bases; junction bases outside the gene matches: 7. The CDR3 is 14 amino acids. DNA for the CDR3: TGTGCCACTTCGGGACAGGGGGCGACTCAGCCCCAGCATTTT. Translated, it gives CATSGQGATQPQHF.

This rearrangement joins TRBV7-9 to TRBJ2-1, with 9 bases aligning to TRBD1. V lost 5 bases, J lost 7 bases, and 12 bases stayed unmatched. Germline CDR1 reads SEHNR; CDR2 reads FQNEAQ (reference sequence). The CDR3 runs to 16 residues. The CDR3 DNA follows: TGTGCCAGCAGCCTACACTTGGGACAGGGTGAAAATGAGCAGTTCTTC. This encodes CASSLHLGQGENEQFF. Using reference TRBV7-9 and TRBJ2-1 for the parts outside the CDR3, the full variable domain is DTGVSQNPRHKITKRGQNVTFRCDPISEHNRLYWYRQTLGQGPEFLTYFQNEAQLEKSRLLSDRFSAERPKGSFSTLEIQRTEQGDSAMYLCASSLHLGQGENEQFFGPGTRLTVL.

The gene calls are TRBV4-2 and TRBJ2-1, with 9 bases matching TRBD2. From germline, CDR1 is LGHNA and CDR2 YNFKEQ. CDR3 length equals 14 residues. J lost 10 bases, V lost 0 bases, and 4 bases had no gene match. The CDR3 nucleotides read TGTGCCAGCAGCCAAGATCGGGCGGGAGGGGAGCAGTTCTTC. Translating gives CASSQDRAGGEQFF.